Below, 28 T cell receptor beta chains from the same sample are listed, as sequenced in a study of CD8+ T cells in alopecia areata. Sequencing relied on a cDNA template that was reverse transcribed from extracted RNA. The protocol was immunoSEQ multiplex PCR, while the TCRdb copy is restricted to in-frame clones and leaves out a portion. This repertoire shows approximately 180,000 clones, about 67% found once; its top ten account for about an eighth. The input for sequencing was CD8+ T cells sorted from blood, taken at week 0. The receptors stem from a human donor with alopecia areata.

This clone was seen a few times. The CDR3 region has the DNA TGTGCCAGCAGTGACTCCTACGAGCAGTACTTC. This codes for CASSDSYEQYF. The chain links TRBV25-1 to TRBJ2-5; D not certain. The better agreement between TRBJ2-7 and the DNA end casts doubt on the J call. This CDR3 has 11 amino acids. Germline CDR1 and CDR2: MGHDK and SYGVNS.

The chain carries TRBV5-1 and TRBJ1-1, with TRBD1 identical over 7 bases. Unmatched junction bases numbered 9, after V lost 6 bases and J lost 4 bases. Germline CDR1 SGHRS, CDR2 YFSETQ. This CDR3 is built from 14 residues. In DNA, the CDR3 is TGCGCCAGCAACTTTAGGGGGCCCAGCACTGAAGCTTTCTTT. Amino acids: CASNFRGPSTEAFF.

CDR3 protein: CSVEEGGSTGELFF. DNA for the CDR3: TGCAGCGTTGAGGAGGGAGGGAGCACCGGGGAGCTGTTTTTT. The chain has TRBV29-1 and TRBJ2-2, with 7 positions matching TRBD2. Germline-derived CDR1 and CDR2 are SQVTM and ANQGSEA. V trimming: 3 bases; J trimming: 4 bases; junction bases outside the gene matches: 5. This CDR3 spans 14 amino acids.

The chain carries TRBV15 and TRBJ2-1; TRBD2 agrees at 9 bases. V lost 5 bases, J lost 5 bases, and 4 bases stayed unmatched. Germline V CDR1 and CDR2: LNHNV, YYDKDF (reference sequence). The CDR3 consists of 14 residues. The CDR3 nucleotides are TGTGCCACCAGCCTCAGCGGGGGGAACAATGAGCAGTTCTTC. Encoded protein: CATSLSGGNNEQFF. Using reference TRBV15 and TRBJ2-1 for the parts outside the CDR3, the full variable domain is DAMVIQNPRYQVTQFGKPVTLSCSQTLNHNVMYWYQQKSSQAPKLLFHYYDKDFNNEADTPDNFQSRRPNTSFCFLDIRSPGLGDTAMYLCATSLSGGNNEQFFGPGTRLTVL.

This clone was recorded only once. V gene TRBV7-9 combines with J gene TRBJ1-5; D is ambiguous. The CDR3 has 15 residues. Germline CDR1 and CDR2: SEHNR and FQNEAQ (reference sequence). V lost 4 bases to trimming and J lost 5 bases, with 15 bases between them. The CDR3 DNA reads TGTGCCAGCAGCTCCCCCGCCGAGGCCGATCAGCCCCAGCATTTT. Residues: CASSSPAEADQPQHF.

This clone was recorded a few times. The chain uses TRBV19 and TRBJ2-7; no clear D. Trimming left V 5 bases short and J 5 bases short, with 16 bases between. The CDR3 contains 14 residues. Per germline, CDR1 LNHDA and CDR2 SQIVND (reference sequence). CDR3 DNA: TGTGCCAGTAGTTTCGGTGGATCTTCGGACGAGCAGTACTTC. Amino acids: CASSFGGSSDEQYF.

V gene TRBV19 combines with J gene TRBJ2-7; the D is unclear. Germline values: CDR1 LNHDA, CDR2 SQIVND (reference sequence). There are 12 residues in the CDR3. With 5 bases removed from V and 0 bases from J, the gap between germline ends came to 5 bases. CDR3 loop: CASSGPSYEQYF. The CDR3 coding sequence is TGTGCCAGTAGTGGTCCCTCCTACGAGCAGTACTTC.

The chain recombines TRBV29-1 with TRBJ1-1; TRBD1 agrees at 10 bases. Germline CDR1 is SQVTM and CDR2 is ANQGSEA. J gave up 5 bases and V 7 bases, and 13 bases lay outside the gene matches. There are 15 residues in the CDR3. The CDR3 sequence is CSAAGEGQGTTEAFF. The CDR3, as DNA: TGCAGCGCCGCTGGGGAGGGACAGGGGACTACTGAAGCTTTCTTT.

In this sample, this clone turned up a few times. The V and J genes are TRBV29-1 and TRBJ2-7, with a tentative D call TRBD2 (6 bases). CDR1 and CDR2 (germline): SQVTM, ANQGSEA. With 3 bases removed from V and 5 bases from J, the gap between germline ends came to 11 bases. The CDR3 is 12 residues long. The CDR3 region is CSVDSGGNEQYF. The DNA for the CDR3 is TGCAGCGTTGATAGCGGAGGAAACGAGCAGTACTTC.

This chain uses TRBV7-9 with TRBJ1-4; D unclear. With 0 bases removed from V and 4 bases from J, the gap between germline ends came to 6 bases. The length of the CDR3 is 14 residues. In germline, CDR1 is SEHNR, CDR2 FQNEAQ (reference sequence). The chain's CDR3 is CASSLAASNEKLFF. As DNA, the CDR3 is TGTGCCAGCAGCTTAGCTGCGAGTAATGAAAAACTGTTTTTT.

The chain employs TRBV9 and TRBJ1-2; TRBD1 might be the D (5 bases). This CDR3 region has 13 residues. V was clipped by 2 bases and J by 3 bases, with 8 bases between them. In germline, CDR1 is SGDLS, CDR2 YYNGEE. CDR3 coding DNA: TGTGCCAGCAGCGTTGGGACCGACTATGGCTACACCTTC. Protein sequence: CASSVGTDYGYTF.

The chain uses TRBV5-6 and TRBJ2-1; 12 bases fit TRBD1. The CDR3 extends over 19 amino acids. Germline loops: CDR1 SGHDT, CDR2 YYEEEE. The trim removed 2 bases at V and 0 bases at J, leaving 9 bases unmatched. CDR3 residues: CASSFIGTGGPRSYNEQFF. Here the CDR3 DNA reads TGTGCCAGCAGCTTTATCGGGACAGGGGGCCCCCGCTCCTACAATGAGCAGTTCTTC.

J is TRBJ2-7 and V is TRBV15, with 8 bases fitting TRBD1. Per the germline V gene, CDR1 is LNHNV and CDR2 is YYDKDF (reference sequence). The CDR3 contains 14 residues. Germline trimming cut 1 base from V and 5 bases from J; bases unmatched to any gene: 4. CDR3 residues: CATSRAGGSDEQYF. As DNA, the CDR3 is TGTGCCACCAGCAGAGCAGGGGGCAGCGACGAGCAGTACTTC.

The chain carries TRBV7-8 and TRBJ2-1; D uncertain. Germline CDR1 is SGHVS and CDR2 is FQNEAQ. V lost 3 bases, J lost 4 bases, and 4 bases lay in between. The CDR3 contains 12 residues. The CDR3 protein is CASSFRYNEQFF. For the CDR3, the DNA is TGTGCCAGCAGCTTTAGGTACAATGAGCAGTTCTTC.

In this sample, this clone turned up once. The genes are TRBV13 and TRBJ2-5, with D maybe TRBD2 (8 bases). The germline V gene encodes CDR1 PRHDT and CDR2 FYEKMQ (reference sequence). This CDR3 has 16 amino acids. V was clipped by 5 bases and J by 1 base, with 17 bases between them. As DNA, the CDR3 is TGTGCCAGCAGCCGGGAGGGGGCCAAGGGCCAAGAGACCCAGTACTTC. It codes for CASSREGAKGQETQYF.

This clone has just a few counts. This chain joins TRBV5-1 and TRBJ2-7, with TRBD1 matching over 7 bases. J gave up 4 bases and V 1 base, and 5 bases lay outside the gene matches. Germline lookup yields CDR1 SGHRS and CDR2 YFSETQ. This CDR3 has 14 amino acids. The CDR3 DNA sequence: TGCGCCAGCAGCTTGAACAGGGGCGAGTACGAGCAGTACTTC. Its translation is CASSLNRGEYEQYF.

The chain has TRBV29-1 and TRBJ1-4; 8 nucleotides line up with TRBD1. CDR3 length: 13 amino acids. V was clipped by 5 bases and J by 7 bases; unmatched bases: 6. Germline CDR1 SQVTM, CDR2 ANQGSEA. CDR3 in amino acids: CSVWTGQFEKLFF. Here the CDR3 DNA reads TGCAGCGTTTGGACAGGGCAGTTTGAAAAACTGTTTTTT.

CDR3: CASSPTGSRSDTQYF. CDR3 sequence (DNA): TGTGCCAGCAGCCCCACAGGGTCCCGTTCAGATACGCAGTATTTT. The chain employs TRBV27 and TRBJ2-3, with D tentatively TRBD1 (6 bases). The CDR3 covers 15 residues. V was shortened by 6 bases and J by 4 bases, with 17 bases between the two germline ends. Per the germline V gene, CDR1 is MNHEY and CDR2 is SMNVEV (reference sequence).

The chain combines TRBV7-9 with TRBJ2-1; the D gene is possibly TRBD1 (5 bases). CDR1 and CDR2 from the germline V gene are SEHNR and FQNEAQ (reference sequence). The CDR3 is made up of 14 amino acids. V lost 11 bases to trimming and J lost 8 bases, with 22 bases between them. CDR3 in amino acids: CAGADRSSMDEQFF. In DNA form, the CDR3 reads TGTGCCGGGGCGGACCGCTCGTCCATGGATGAGCAGTTCTTC.

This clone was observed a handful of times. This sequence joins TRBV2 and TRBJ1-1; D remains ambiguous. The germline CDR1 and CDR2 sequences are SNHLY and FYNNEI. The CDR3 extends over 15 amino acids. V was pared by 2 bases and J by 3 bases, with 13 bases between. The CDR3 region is CASSEYHTGDTEAFF. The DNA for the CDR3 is TGTGCCAGCAGTGAATATCACACCGGGGACACTGAAGCTTTCTTT.

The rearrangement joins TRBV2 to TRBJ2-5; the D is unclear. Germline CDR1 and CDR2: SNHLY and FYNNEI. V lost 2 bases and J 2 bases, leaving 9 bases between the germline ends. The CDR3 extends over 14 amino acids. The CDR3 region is CASSERDGQETQYF. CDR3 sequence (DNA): TGTGCCAGCAGTGAAAGGGATGGGCAAGAGACCCAGTACTTC.

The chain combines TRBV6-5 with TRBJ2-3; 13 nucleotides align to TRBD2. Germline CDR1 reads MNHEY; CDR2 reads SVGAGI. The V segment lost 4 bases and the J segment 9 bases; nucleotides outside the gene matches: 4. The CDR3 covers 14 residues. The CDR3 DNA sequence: TGTGCCAGCAGTTCTGGGACTAGCGGGGAAACGCAGTATTTT. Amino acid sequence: CASSSGTSGETQYF.

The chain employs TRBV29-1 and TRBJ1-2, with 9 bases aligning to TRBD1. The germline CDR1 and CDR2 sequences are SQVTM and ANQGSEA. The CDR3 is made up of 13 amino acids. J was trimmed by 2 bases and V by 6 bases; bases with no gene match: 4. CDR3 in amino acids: CSVSGTGNYGYTF. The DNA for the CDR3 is TGCAGCGTCTCCGGGACAGGGAACTATGGCTACACCTTC. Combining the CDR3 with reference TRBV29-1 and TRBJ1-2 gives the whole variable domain SAVISQKPSRDICQRGTSLTIQCQVDSQVTMMFWYRQQPGQSLTLIATANQGSEATYESGFVIDKFPISRPNLTFSTLTVSNMSPEDSSIYLCSVSGTGNYGYTFGSGTRLTVV.

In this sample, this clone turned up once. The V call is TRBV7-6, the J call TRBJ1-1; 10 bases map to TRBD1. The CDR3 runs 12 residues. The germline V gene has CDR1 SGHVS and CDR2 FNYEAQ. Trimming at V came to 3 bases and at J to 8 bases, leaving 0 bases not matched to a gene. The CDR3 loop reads CASSLGQGEAFF. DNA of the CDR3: TGTGCCAGCAGCTTGGGACAGGGGGAAGCTTTCTTT. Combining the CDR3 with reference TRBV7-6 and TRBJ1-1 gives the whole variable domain GAGVSQSPRYKVTKRGQDVALRCDPISGHVSLYWYRQALGQGPEFLTYFNYEAQQDKSGLPNDRFSAERPEGSISTLTIQRTEQRDSAMYRCASSLGQGEAFFGQGTRLTVV.

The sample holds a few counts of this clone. CDR3 loop: CASGLGGPGETQYF. CDR3 in DNA: TGTGCTAGTGGTTTGGGGGGTCCGGGGGAGACCCAGTACTTC. This chain joins TRBV12-5 and TRBJ2-5; tentatively, D is TRBD2 (5 bases). CDR1 LGHNT and CDR2 FRNRAP come from the germline V gene. Trimming took 1 base from V and 5 from J, leaving 11 bases between them. The CDR3 runs 14 residues.

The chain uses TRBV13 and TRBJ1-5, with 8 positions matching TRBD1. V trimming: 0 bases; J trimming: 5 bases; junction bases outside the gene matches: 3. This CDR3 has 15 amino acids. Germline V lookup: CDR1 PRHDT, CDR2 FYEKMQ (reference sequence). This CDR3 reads CASSLGGQDDQPQHF. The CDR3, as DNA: TGTGCCAGCAGCTTAGGGGGACAGGATGATCAGCCCCAGCATTTT.

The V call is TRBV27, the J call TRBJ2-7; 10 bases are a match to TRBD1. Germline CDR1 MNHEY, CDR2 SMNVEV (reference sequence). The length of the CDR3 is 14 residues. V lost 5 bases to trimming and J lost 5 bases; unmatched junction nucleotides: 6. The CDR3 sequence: CASSPRDRGHEQYF. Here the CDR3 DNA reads TGTGCCAGCAGTCCCCGGGACAGGGGCCACGAGCAGTACTTC.

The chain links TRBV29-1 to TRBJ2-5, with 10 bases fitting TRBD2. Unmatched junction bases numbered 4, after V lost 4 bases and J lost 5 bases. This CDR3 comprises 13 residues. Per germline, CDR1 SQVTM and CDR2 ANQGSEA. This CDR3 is CSVGSGGQETQYF. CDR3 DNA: TGCAGCGTTGGTAGCGGGGGGCAGGAGACCCAGTACTTC.